The 14 T cell receptor beta chains reported below all come from one sample, sequenced in a study of cytomegalovirus exposure and HLA in healthy donors. Use of 60 Vbeta and 13 Jbeta primers characterized the PCR. TCRdb keeps only in-frame clones here, not all; method: immunoSEQ multiplex PCR. The data contain 100,000 to 150,000 clones, around 78% of them singletons. Source material: PBMCs. The receptors here all came from a woman in her forties in good health and CMV-seronegative.

J is TRBJ1-4 and V is TRBV13; D is perhaps TRBD1 (6 bases). Germline-derived CDR1 and CDR2 are PRHDT and FYEKMQ (reference sequence). V was cut by 4 bases and J by 13 bases, with 19 bases left in between. This CDR3 contains 14 residues. The CDR3 protein is CASSSGSDSLGLFF. In nucleotides, the CDR3 is TGTGCCAGCAGCTCCGGATCGGACAGCCTAGGACTGTTTTTT.

This clone was seen a handful of times. The CDR3 is CASSLETTYNEQFF. Here the CDR3 DNA reads TGTGCCAGCAGCTTAGAAACAACCTACAATGAGCAGTTCTTC. The genes are TRBV7-2 and TRBJ2-1; D is undetermined. The V gene lost 1 base and the J gene lost 2 bases, with 6 bases spanning the gap. This CDR3 is built from 14 residues. Germline V lookup: CDR1 SGHTA, CDR2 FQGNSA.

This chain links TRBV9 with TRBJ1-1; unclear D gene. The V gene's germline CDR1 is SGDLS and CDR2 YYNGEE. Trimming took 0 bases from V and 1 from J, leaving 7 bases between them. The CDR3 sequence is 14 residues long. The CDR3 loop reads CASSVGAENTEAFF. The CDR3 DNA reads TGTGCCAGCAGCGTAGGGGCAGAGAACACTGAAGCTTTCTTT.

This chain connects TRBV11-2 to TRBJ2-2, with 13 bases matching TRBD2. V lost 6 bases to trimming and J lost 5 bases; unmatched junction nucleotides: 3. The germline gives CDR1 SGHAT, CDR2 FQNNGV. This CDR3 comprises 15 residues. The CDR3 sequence is CASSLGLAGTGELFF. CDR3 nucleotides: TGTGCCAGCAGTTTGGGACTAGCGGGAACCGGGGAGCTGTTTTTT.

The gene calls are TRBV6-6 and TRBJ1-3; 9 positions agree with TRBD1. V was pared by 6 bases and J by 3 bases, with 6 bases of the junction left unmatched. Germline V lookup: CDR1 MNHNY, CDR2 SVGAGI (reference sequence). The CDR3 spans 15 residues. The CDR3 region is CASSRQGVVGNTIYF. CDR3 in DNA: TGTGCCAGCAGCCGACAGGGGGTGGTTGGAAACACCATATATTTT.

The rearrangement joins TRBV4-1 to TRBJ2-1, with D unclear. CDR3 length: 13 residues. Trimming took 0 bases from V and 9 from J, leaving 9 bases between them. Germline loops: CDR1 MGHRA, CDR2 YSYEKL. The CDR3 nucleotides read TGCGCCAGCAGCCAAGACCCTCGAGTTGAGCAGTTCTTC. This encodes CASSQDPRVEQFF.

The CDR3 DNA is TGTGCCAGCAGCTTAGGGTCTAGCGAGAACAATGAGCAGTTCTTC. Amino acid sequence: CASSLGSSENNEQFF. The chain employs TRBV7-6 and TRBJ2-1; possibly TRBD2 for D (6 bases). This CDR3 has 15 residues. V lost 1 base, J lost 5 bases, and 12 bases lay in between. The germline V gene encodes CDR1 SGHVS and CDR2 FNYEAQ.

In DNA, the CDR3 is TGTGCCAGCAGTGAAGCGCGGGGGACCATCCATGGCTACACCTTC. Its protein is CASSEARGTIHGYTF. The J gene is TRBJ1-2, the V gene TRBV2, with D possibly being TRBD1 (5 bases). The CDR3 runs to 15 residues. V was pared by 0 bases and J by 6 bases, with 14 bases between. Germline V gene sequence: CDR1 SNHLY, CDR2 FYNNEI.

V is TRBV19 and J is TRBJ1-1, with TRBD1 identical over 8 bases. The V gene's germline CDR1 is LNHDA and CDR2 SQIVND (reference sequence). This CDR3 contains 14 residues. Losses at the gene ends were 4 bases for V and 5 bases for J; bases not matched to a gene: 6. The CDR3, as DNA: TGTGCCAGTAGTAAAGGACAGGGAGAAACTGAAGCTTTCTTT. This encodes CASSKGQGETEAFF.

This rearrangement joins TRBV6-6 to TRBJ2-7; 7 positions agree with TRBD2. The germline V gene has CDR1 MNHNY and CDR2 SVGAGI (reference sequence). The CDR3 spans 14 residues. V was clipped by 10 bases and J by 7 bases; unmatched bases: 16. The CDR3 protein is CATTRGLGAWEQYF. In DNA, the CDR3 is TGTGCCACCACTAGAGGACTAGGAGCTTGGGAGCAGTACTTC.

The rearrangement uses TRBV6-5 and TRBJ1-3; D possibly corresponds to TRBD1 (6 bases). The germline V gene encodes CDR1 MNHEY and CDR2 SVGAGI. The CDR3 sequence is 14 residues long. Deletions cut 6 bases from V and 0 bases from J, with 9 bases between. Here the CDR3 reads CASSQTGSGNTIYF. The CDR3 region has the DNA TGTGCCAGCAGCCAGACAGGCTCTGGAAACACCATATATTTT.

Turning to this clone: The sample holds other DNA sequences that translate to the same CDR3. CDR3 bases: TGTGCCAGCAGTTTCACAGGGGGAACTGAAGCTTTCTTT. It encodes CASSFTGGTEAFF. The chain joins TRBV28 to TRBJ1-1; 8 nucleotides match TRBD1. V lost 3 bases, J lost 5 bases, and 2 bases stayed unmatched. Germline loops: CDR1 MDHEN, CDR2 SYDVKM. This CDR3 contains 13 residues.

The V and J genes are TRBV18 and TRBJ1-1, with 9 bases lining up with TRBD1. V was pared by 3 bases and J by 6 bases, with 8 bases of the junction left unmatched. The germline CDR1 and CDR2 sequences are KGHSH and LQKENI. The CDR3 is 15 residues long. The CDR3 nucleotides read TGTGCCAGCTCACCCCTGCTGGGACAGGGATCTGAAGCTTTCTTT. It specifies CASSPLLGQGSEAFF.

The V call is TRBV19, the J call TRBJ1-2; D is undetermined. The germline CDR1 and CDR2 sequences are LNHDA and SQIVND (reference sequence). Trimming removed 1 base at V and 2 bases at J, with 5 bases between. The CDR3 is 13 amino acids. The CDR3 nucleotides read TGTGCCAGTAGTATAGGCGGGAACTATGGCTACACCTTC. Its translation is CASSIGGNYGYTF.